This T cell receptor (beta chain) was recorded in a study of CD8+ T cells in alopecia areata. On the study more broadly: The duration of tofacitinib was 6 to 18 months, with 6 months off drug afterward.

Extracted from the samples, RNA was reverse transcribed into cDNA to serve as the sequencing template. Here immunoSEQ multiplex PCR was the method, and the copy in TCRdb shows in-frame clones only, minus some. The sample shows 170,000 or so clones, roughly 62% of them seen only once. Noted treatment: oral pan-JAK inhibitor, 5-10 mg twice daily. A few counts support this clone. This receptor was obtained from a human donor with alopecia areata. This specimen was CD8+ T cells sorted from blood, taken at week 24, from a patient treated with tofacitinib.

DNA of the CDR3: TGCGCCAGCAGCCAAGAAGGGGCGGGGGGCCGGACAGATACGCAGTATTTT. Its translation: CASSQEGAGGRTDTQYF. The chain couples TRBV4-1 to TRBJ2-3; 8 bases fit TRBD2. V dropped 0 bases and J dropped 3; count of bases not matched to a gene: 8. The length of the CDR3 is 17 residues. Germline CDR1 and CDR2: MGHRA and YSYEKL.